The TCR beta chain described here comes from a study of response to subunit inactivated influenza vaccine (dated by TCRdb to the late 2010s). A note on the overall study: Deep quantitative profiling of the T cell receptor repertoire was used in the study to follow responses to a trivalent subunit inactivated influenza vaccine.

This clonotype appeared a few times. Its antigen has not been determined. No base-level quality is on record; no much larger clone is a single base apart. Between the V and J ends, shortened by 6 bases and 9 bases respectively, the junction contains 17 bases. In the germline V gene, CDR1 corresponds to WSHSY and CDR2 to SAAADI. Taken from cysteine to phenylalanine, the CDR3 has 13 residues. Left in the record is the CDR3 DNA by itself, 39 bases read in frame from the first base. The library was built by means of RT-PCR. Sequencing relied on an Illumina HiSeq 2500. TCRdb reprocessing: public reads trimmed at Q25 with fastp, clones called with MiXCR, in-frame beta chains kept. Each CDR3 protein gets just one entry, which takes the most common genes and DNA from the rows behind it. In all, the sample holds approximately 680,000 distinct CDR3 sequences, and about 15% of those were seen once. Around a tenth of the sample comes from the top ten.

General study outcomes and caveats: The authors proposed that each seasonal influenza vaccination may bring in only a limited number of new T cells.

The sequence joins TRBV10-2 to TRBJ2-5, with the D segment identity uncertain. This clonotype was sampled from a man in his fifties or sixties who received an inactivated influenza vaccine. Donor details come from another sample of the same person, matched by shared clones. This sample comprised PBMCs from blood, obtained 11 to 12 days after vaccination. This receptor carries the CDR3 CASSPNNLVSQYF. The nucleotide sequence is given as TGCGCCAGCAGCCCTAATAATTTAGTCTCCCAGTACTTC.